This entry describes one T cell receptor (beta chain). Samples came from patients with localized non-small cell lung adenocarcinoma. These data originate in a study of CD4 and CD8 cells across lung adenocarcinoma regions. TCRdb independently ran MiXCR on the PCR reads; one entry per CDR3 protein. The sample contains about 16,000 distinct CDR3 sequences, around 53% of which appear only once. Germline loops: CDR1 MNHEY, CDR2 SVGAGI. The CDR3 totals 15 residues. The clonotype originates from a female donor with lung adenocarcinoma. The CD4 and CD8 labels of this study may be unreliable. The sequencing sample was made of CD8+ T cells from the center of a lung tumor. The chain links TRBV6-5 to TRBJ2-2; D is perhaps TRBD1 or TRBD2 (6 bases each). Judging by the DNA end, TRBJ2-3 fits better; the J call may be wrong. CDR3 bases: TGTGCCAGCAGTTACTGGGGGGCGAACACCGGGGCGCAGTATTTT. Encoded protein: CASSYWGANTGAQYF.